The text below deals with one T cell receptor (beta chain). As yet, its antigen is unknown. This CDR3 has 12 residues. The germline CDR1 and CDR2 sequences are KGHSH and LQKENI. V lost 5 bases to trimming and J lost 6 bases; unmatched junction nucleotides: 2. The RNA input was 0.5 to 1 ug, and it was reverse transcribed with random hexamers. A multiplex approach, immunoSEQ multiplex PCR, amplified TCR beta CDR3 across 54 Vbeta and 13 Jbeta. Via MiXCR, TCRdb re-called the immunoSEQ multiplex PCR reads, giving one row per CDR3 protein. The table lists roughly 200,000 distinct CDR3 sequences, around 95% of them singletons, with around 0.08% in the top ten. CD8+ and CD4+ T cells from blood underwent TCR beta sequencing. The multiple sclerosis controls consisted of treatment-naive patients with relapsing-remitting disease, either stable or active. These data originate in a study of CD8 T cells in Susac syndrome. Broader study findings: The authors acknowledged that their TCR sequencing and HLA analysis involved a relatively small number of individuals.

The origin of this receptor is a human donor with multiple sclerosis. This sequence joins TRBV18 and TRBJ2-7; 9 bases map to TRBD1. The sample comprised CD4+ T cells from PBMCs. CDR3 DNA: TGTGCCAGCTCAGCGACAGGGGGCGAGCAGTACTTC. Residues: CASSATGGEQYF.